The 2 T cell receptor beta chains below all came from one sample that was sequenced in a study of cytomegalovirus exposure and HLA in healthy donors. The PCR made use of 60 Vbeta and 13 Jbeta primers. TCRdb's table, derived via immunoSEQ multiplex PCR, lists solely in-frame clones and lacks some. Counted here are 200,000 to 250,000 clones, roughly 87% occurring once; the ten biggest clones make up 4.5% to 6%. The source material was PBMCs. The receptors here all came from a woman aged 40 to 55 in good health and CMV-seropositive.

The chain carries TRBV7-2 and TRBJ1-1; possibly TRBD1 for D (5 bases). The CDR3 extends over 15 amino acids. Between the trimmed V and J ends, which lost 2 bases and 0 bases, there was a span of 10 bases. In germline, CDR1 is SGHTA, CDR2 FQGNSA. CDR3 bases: TGTGCCAGCAGCTTATTTGGAGGGGTGAACACTGAAGCTTTCTTT. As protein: CASSLFGGVNTEAFF. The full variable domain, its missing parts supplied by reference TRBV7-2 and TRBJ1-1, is GAGVSQSPSNKVTEKGKDVELRCDPISGHTALYWYRQSLGQGLEFLIYFQGNSAPDKSGLPSDRFSAERTGGSVSTLTIQRTQQEDSAVYLCASSLFGGVNTEAFFGQGTRLTVV.

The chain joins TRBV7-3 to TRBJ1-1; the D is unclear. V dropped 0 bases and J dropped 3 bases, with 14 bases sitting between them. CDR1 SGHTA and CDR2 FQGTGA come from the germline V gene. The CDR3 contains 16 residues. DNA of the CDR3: TGTGCCAGCAGCTTAACGTCAGAGGGATCGCACACTGAAGCTTTCTTT. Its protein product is CASSLTSEGSHTEAFF.